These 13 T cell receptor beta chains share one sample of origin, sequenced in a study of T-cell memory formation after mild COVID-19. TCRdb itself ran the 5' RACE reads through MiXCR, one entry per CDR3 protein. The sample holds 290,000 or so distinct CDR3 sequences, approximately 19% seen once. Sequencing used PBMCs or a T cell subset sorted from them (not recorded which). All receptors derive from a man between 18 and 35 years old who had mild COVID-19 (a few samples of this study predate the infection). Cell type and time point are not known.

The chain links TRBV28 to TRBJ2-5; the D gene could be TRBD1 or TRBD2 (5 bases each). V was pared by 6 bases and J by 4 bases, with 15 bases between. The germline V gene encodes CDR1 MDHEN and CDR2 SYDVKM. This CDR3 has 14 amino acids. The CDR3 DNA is TGTGCCAGCAGGCCCCGGGTTGGGGGAGAGACCCAGTACTTC. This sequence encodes CASRPRVGGETQYF.

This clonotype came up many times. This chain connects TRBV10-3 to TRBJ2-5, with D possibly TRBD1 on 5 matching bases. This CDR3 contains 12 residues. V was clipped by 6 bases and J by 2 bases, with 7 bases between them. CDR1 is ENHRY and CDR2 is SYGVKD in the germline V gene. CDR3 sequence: CAIRDKQETQYF. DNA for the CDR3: TGTGCCATCAGGGACAAACAAGAGACCCAGTACTTC.

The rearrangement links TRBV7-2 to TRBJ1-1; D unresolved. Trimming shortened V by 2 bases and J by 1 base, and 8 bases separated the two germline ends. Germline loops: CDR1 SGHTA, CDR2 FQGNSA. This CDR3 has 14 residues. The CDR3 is CASSLISRNTEAFF. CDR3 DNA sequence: TGTGCCAGCAGCTTAATAAGTAGGAACACTGAAGCTTTCTTT.

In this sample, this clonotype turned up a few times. CDR3 sequence: CASSLAGIETPFRGVNTEAFF. DNA for the CDR3: TGCGCCAGCAGCTTGGCCGGCATTGAGACACCGTTTAGGGGCGTGAACACTGAAGCTTTCTTT. The chain couples TRBV5-1 to TRBJ1-1; TRBD1 might be the D (5 bases). This CDR3 has 21 residues. From germline, CDR1 is SGHRS and CDR2 YFSETQ. Trimming shortened V by 0 bases and J by 0 bases, and 27 bases separated the two germline ends.

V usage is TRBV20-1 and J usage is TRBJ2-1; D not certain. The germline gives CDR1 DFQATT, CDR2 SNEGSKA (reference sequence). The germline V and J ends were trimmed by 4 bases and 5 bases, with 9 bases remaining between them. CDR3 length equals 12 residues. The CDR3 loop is CSATMTNNEQFF. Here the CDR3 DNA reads TGCAGTGCTACGATGACCAACAATGAGCAGTTCTTC.

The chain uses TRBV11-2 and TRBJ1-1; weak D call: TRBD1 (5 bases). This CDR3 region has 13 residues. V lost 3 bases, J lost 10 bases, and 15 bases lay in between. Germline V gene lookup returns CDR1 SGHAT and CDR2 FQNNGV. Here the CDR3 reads CASSFVQGKGAFF. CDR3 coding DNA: TGTGCCAGCAGCTTTGTCCAGGGTAAGGGAGCTTTCTTT.

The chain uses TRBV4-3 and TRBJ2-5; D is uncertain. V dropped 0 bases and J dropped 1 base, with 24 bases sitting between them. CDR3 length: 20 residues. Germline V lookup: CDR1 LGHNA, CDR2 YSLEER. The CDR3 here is CASSQEFARSRVGRQETQYF. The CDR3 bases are TGCGCCAGCAGCCAAGAATTTGCGCGGTCACGCGTCGGCCGCCAAGAGACCCAGTACTTC.

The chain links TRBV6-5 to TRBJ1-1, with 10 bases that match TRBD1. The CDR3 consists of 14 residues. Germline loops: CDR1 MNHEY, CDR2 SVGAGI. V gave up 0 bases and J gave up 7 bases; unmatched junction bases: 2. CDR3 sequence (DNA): TGTGCCAGCAGTTACTCGGGGACAGGGGTTGAAGCTTTCTTT. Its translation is CASSYSGTGVEAFF.

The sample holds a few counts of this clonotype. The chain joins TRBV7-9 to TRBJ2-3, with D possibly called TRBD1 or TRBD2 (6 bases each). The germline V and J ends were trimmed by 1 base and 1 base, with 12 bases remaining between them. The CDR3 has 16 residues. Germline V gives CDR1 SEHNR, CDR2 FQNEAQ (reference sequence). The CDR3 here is CASSLVGGRRTDTQYF. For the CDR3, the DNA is TGTGCCAGCAGCTTAGTGGGGGGCAGACGCACAGATACGCAGTATTTT.

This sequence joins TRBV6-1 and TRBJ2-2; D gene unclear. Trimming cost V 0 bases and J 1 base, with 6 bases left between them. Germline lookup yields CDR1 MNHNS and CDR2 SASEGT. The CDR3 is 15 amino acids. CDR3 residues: CASSEAGWNTGELFF. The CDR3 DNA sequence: TGTGCCAGCAGTGAAGCAGGTTGGAACACCGGGGAGCTGTTTTTT.

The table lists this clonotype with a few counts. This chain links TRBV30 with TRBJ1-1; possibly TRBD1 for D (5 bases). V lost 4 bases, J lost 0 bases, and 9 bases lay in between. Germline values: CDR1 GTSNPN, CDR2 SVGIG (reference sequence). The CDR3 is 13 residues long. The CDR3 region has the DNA TGTGCCTGGAAGGGACGGCTGAACACTGAAGCTTTCTTT. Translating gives CAWKGRLNTEAFF.

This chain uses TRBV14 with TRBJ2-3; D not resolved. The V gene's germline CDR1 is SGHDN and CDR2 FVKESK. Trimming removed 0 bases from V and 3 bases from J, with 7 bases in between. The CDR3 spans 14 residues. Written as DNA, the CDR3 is TGTGCCAGCAGCCAAGAATTGTGGACAGATACGCAGTATTTT. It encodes CASSQELWTDTQYF.

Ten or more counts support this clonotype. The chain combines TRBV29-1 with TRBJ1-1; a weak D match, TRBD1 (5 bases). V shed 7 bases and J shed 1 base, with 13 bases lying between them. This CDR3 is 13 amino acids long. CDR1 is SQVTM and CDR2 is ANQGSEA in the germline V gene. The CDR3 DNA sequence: TGCAGCGCTCGGACACTTACGAACACTGAAGCTTTCTTT. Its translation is CSARTLTNTEAFF.